The 10 T cell receptor beta chains given below trace back to one sample, sequenced in a study of T-cell memory formation after mild COVID-19. TCRdb recomputed calls from the 5' RACE reads with MiXCR, one row per CDR3 protein. The sample includes more than 250,000 distinct CDR3 sequences, 15% to 20% seen only once; the top ten take around 23%. The sequencing input was PBMCs or a T cell subset sorted from them (not recorded which). Receptors originate from a young man who had mild COVID-19 (a few samples of this study predate the infection). Cell type and time point are not known.

There are a few counts of this clonotype. The chain couples TRBV4-3 to TRBJ1-2, with D maybe TRBD1 (5 bases). Trimming pared 0 bases from V and 2 bases from J, leaving 10 bases between. The germline V gene has CDR1 LGHNA and CDR2 YSLEER. The CDR3 extends over 15 amino acids. CDR3 DNA: TGCGCCAGCAGCCAAGATCATACAGGCAACTATGGCTACACCTTC. The encoded protein is CASSQDHTGNYGYTF.

This clonotype was counted only a few times. The chain joins TRBV12-3 or TRBV12-4 to TRBJ2-1; possibly TRBD2 for D (5 bases). With 3 bases removed from V and 4 bases from J, the gap between germline ends came to 7 bases. This CDR3 region has 13 residues. CDR3 amino acids: CASSLDWYNEQFF. DNA for the CDR3: TGTGCCAGCAGTTTGGACTGGTACAATGAGCAGTTCTTC.

The chain has TRBV7-8 and TRBJ1-4; no definite D call. Trimming took off 6 bases at V and 10 bases at J, with 21 bases between the two ends. This CDR3 is built from 15 residues. CDR1 and CDR2 from the germline V gene are SGHVS and FQNEAQ. CDR3: CASSRSRVGSGKLFF. CDR3 bases: TGTGCCAGCAGTCGTAGTAGGGTCGGCTCTGGAAAACTGTTTTTT.

Concerning this clonotype: A junction end diverges from the germline sequence, so it may reflect a read error. This chain joins TRBV11-1 and TRBJ2-6; maybe TRBD1 (6 bases). The CDR3 consists of 18 residues. Germline loops: CDR1 SGHAT, CDR2 FQDESV (reference sequence). The CDR3 nucleotides are TGTGCCGGCAGCCCCGGGCGGATAGGGGGCTCTGGGGCCAACGTCCTGACTTTC. Translation: CAGSPGRIGGSGANVLTF.

This clonotype was counted between two and nine times. V usage is TRBV7-2 and J usage is TRBJ1-1; 7 bases line up with TRBD1. V shed 1 base, J shed 7 bases, and the junction held 9 bases outside the gene matches. CDR1 is SGHTA, CDR2 FQGNSA, per germline. This CDR3 comprises 15 residues. The CDR3 coding sequence is TGTGCCAGCAGCTTAGGGCCCTCTGACAGGGATGAAGCTTTCTTT. Amino acid sequence: CASSLGPSDRDEAFF.

This clonotype was recorded a few times. The chain uses TRBV9 and TRBJ2-1; D is perhaps TRBD1 (6 bases). The CDR3 is made up of 13 amino acids. V dropped 0 bases and J dropped 6 bases, with 7 bases sitting between them. Looked up from germline, CDR1 is SGDLS and CDR2 is YYNGEE. The CDR3 loop is CASSVGGGNEQFF. The CDR3 DNA sequence: TGTGCCAGCAGCGTAGGAGGGGGCAATGAGCAGTTCTTC.

The V gene is TRBV7-9, the J gene TRBJ1-3; D might be TRBD1 (5 bases). The CDR3 totals 13 residues. CDR1 SEHNR and CDR2 FQNEAQ come from the germline V gene (reference sequence). V was pared by 5 bases and J by 9 bases, with 14 bases between. CDR3 in amino acids: CASSAFSGPTIYF. The CDR3 nucleotides are TGTGCCAGCAGCGCCTTCTCGGGGCCCACCATATATTTT.

V gene TRBV7-8 combines with J gene TRBJ1-1; possible D gene TRBD1, 5 bases. The CDR3 is made up of 14 amino acids. CDR1 SGHVS and CDR2 FQNEAQ come from the germline V gene. Trimming left V 3 bases short and J 5 bases short, with 13 bases between. The CDR3 here is CASSFRQGGTEAFF. The DNA of the CDR3 is TGTGCCAGCAGCTTCCGGCAGGGTGGGACTGAAGCTTTCTTT. Looking up the rest from reference TRBV7-8 and TRBJ1-1 gives the full variable domain: GAGVSQSPRYKVAKRGQDVALRCDPISGHVSLFWYQQALGQGPEFLTYFQNEAQLDKSGLPSDRFFAERPEGSVSTLKIQRTQQEDSAVYLCASSFRQGGTEAFFGQGTRLTVV.

A note on this clonotype: At one end, the junction sequence differs from germline, possibly due to a read error. The V gene is TRBV2, the J gene TRBJ2-5, with D uncertain. Germline CDR1 reads SNHLY; CDR2 reads FYNNEI. CDR3 length equals 12 residues. The CDR3 region has the DNA TGTGCCAGCAGAGAAGTGAAGAAGACCCAGTACTTC. Protein product: CASREVKKTQYF.

This clonotype came up a few times. This chain links TRBV5-6 with TRBJ2-1; 13 bases fit TRBD2. Trimming removed 6 bases from V and 7 bases from J; junction bases left unmatched: 4. This CDR3 is built from 14 residues. CDR1 SGHDT and CDR2 YYEEEE come from the germline V gene. In DNA form, the CDR3 reads TGTGCCAGCAAACTAGCGGGGGGGCGGAATGAGCAGTTCTTC. It translates to CASKLAGGRNEQFF.